This T cell receptor beta chain was documented in a study of cytomegalovirus exposure and HLA in healthy donors. Study observations and caveats: About 180 TCR beta chains were listed as cytomegalovirus-associated. Likely technical artifact: a cluster of highly shared sequence variants. TRBV6-2, TRBV6-3 and some other V segments were unresolvable in 87-base-pair reads. Researchers had no immune exposure information except CMV serostatus available.

The PCR employed 60 Vbeta primers together with 13 Jbeta primers. Generated by immunoSEQ multiplex PCR, the TCRdb table keeps only in-frame clones and is missing some. The table includes approximately 85,000 clones, 72% detected once. For this clone: Its cognate antigen is unknown.

V was shortened by 3 bases and J by 6 bases, with 8 bases between the two germline ends. Germline V CDR1 and CDR2: LGHNT, FRNRAP. The CDR3 is made up of 12 amino acids. Sequencing used PBMCs. The chain is built from TRBV12-5 and TRBJ1-1, with D perhaps TRBD1 (5 bases). The sequence was collected from a woman between 40 and 50 years old in good health and CMV-seropositive. The CDR3 is CASGFGHSEAFF. CDR3 in DNA: TGTGCTAGTGGTTTTGGACACTCTGAAGCTTTCTTT.